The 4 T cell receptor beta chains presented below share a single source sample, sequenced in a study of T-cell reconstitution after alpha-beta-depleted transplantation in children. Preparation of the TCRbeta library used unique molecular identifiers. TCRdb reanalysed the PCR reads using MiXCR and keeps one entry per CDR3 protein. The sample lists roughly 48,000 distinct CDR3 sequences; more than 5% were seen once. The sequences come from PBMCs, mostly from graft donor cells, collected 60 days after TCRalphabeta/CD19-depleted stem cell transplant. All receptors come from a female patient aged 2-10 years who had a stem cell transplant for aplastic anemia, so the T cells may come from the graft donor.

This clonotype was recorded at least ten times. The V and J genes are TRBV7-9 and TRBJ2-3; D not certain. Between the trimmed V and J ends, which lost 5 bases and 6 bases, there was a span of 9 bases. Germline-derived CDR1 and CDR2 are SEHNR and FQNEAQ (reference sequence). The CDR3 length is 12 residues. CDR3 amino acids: CASSPLGDTQYF. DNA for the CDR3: TGTGCCAGCAGCCCACTTGGGGATACGCAGTATTTT.

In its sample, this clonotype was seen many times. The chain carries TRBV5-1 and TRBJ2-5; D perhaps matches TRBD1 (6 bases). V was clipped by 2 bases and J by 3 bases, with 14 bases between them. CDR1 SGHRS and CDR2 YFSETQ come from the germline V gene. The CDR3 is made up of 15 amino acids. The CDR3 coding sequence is TGCGCCAGCAGCTTTACCCCGGGACAAGAAGAGACCCAGTACTTC. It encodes CASSFTPGQEETQYF.

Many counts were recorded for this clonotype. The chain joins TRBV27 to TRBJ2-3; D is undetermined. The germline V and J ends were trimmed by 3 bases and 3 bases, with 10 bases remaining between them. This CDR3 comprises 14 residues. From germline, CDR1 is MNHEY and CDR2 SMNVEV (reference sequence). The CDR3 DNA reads TGTGCCAGCAGTTTTGTGTTCGGGACAGATACGCAGTATTTT. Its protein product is CASSFVFGTDTQYF.

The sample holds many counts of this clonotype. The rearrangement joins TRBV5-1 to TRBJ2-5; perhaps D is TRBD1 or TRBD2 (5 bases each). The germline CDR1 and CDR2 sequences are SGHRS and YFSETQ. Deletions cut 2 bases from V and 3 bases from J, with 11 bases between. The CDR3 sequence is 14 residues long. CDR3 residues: CASSFGTSEETQYF. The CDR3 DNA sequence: TGCGCCAGCAGCTTTGGGACGTCGGAAGAGACCCAGTACTTC.